This T cell receptor (beta chain) was sequenced during a study of a mutant IDH1 vaccine in newly diagnosed glioma. Overall study: The treated group averaged approximately 42 years old and was about 60% male, around 38% female. Previous treatment comprised radiotherapy, temozolomide, or both, mostly both.

Trimming took off 0 bases at V and 5 bases at J, with 16 bases between the two ends. Germline V gene sequence: CDR1 SGHDN, CDR2 FVKESK. This CDR3 region has 16 residues. Stated time point: week 11, during vaccination. The content of each vaccine dose was 300 ug of mutant IDH1 20-mer peptide, and topical imiquimod accompanied it. Some clones are missing from TCRdb's copy, which holds only in-frame ones; the method was immunoSEQ multiplex PCR. The table has approximately 25,000 clones, 70% to 80% seen once; the top ten hold about 9%. As regards this clone: The target antigen is unknown.

This sample comprised PBMCs, obtained from a glioma patient whose treatment included an IDH1 peptide vaccine. The V and J genes are TRBV14 and TRBJ1-1; weak D call: TRBD1 (6 bases). The receptor was derived from a woman under 30 with glioma. CDR3 sequence reads: CASSQDFTGRRTEAFF. Here the CDR3 DNA reads TGTGCCAGCAGCCAAGATTTCACAGGGAGAAGAACTGAAGCTTTCTTT. Filled out from reference TRBV14 and TRBJ1-1, the complete variable domain reads EAGVTQFPSHSVIEKGQTVTLRCDPISGHDNLYWYRRVMGKEIKFLLHFVKESKQDESGMPNNRFLAERTGGTYSTLKVQPAELEDSGVYFCASSQDFTGRRTEAFFGQGTRLTVV.